The present entry profiles one TCR beta chain with its context. Its antigen is currently unknown. V dropped 4 bases and J dropped 5 bases, with 14 bases sitting between them. This CDR3 is built from 13 residues. Germline lookup yields CDR1 SQVTM and CDR2 ANQGSEA. Treatment reported: 15 to 20 received Ad26.COV2.S at low or high dose, single or two shots; about 5 received placebo; per-sample allocation not given. Sampling was performed 63 days after the first vaccine or placebo injection. This person who donated was an adult of 18-55 years in Boston. The data were obtained in a study of Ad26.COV2.S vaccination and SARS-CoV-2 variants. Study-wide results and limits: Similar non-spike TCR breadth was seen in vaccine and placebo recipients.

The data were produced by immunoSEQ multiplex PCR, yet TCRdb's version contains in-frame clones alone and is incomplete. The data contain some 410,000 clones, 92% of them singletons. The starting material was peripheral blood, obtained in a trial of Ad26.COV2.S vaccine versus placebo. The V and J genes are TRBV29-1 and TRBJ2-5, with D perhaps matching TRBD2 (5 bases). This sequence originates from a person between 18 and 65 years old who received the Ad26.COV2.S COVID-19 vaccine or a placebo. CDR3 in DNA: TGCAGCGTTGTAAATCGGGGTAGGGAGACCCAGTACTTC. This encodes CSVVNRGRETQYF.